This TCR beta chain came from a study of molecular identifiers for immune sequencing clone quantification. Study-level results: Barcodes shared by identical TCR molecules could lead to underestimated sizes of highly expanded clones. Even with 800,000 to 1,000,000 naive cells present, spiked Jurkat TCR RNA from one cell was reportedly detectable.

It was with previously described methods and listed TCR primers that bulk TCR libraries were made. TCRdb reprocessed the PCR reads via MiXCR and lists one record per CDR3 protein. Of 460,000 or so distinct CDR3 sequences in the sample, around 23% were seen once. Naive CD8 T cell sorting was performed on the CD8+CD4-CCR7+CD45RA+ phenotype. To note about this clonotype: Its specificity is not known. One base away lies a much larger clone, so this may be a sequencing read error.

The CDR3 has 14 residues. J was trimmed by 12 bases and V by 5 bases; bases with no gene match: 12. CDR1 and CDR2 from the germline V gene are SGHTA and FQGNSA. The TCR originated in a human donor in good health. Some libraries in this study had Jurkat cell RNA spiked in. This sequence joins TRBV7-2 and TRBJ2-1, with 8 nucleotides matching TRBD2. Material: naive CD8+ T cells from blood, with Jurkat cell RNA spiked in. Subset given: FACS-sorted CD8+CD4-CCR7+CD45RA+ naive T cells. This chain's CDR3 is CASSGGLAALVQFF. CDR3 sequence (DNA): TGTGCCAGCAGCGGAGGACTAGCCGCGCTTGTGCAGTTCTTC.